This T cell receptor (beta chain) was recorded in a study of CD8 T cells in ankylosing spondylitis. Study outcomes and limitations: One TCR beta motif, made up of roughly eight highly homologous variants, appeared characteristic of ankylosing spondylitis blood.

TCRdb recomputed calls from the 5' RACE reads with MiXCR, one row per CDR3 protein. The sample yields under 450,000 distinct CDR3 sequences, 15% to 20% seen once. The CDR3 is made up of 16 amino acids. CDR1 is WSHSY and CDR2 is SAAADI in the germline V gene. Deletions cut 3 bases from V and 3 bases from J, with 15 bases between. Details on this clonotype: Its antigen is unknown.

Material for sequencing was blood, either unsorted or a sorted T cell fraction (not recorded which). This TCR was recovered from a male donor with ankylosing spondylitis. The chain combines TRBV10-2 with TRBJ2-1; perhaps TRBD2 as D (6 bases). Here the CDR3 reads CASSDGSGGNYNEQFF. The CDR3 DNA follows: TGCGCCAGCAGTGACGGGTCCGGGGGAAACTACAATGAGCAGTTCTTC.